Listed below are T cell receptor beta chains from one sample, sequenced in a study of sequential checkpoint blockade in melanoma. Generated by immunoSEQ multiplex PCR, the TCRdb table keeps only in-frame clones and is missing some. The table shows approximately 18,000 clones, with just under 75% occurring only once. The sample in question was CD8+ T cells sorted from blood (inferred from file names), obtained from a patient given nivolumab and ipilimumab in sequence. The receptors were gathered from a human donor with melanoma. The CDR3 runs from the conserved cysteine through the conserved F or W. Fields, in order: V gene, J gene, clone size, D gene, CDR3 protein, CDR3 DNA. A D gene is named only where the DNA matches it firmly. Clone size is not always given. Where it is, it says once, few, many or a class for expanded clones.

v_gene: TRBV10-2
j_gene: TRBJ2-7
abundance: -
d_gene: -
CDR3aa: CASSEGGGSSSYEQYF
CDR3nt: TGCGCCAGCAGTGAGGGGGGCGGATCAAGCTCCTACGAGCAGTACTTC

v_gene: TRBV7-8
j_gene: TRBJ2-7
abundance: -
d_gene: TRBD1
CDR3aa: CASSWDRRPYEQYF
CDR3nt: TGTGCCAGCAGCTGGGACAGAAGACCTTACGAGCAGTACTTC

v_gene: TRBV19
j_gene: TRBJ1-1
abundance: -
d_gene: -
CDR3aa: CASSIPVSMNTEAFF
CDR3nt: TGTGCCAGTAGTATACCAGTTTCCATGAACACTGAAGCTTTCTTT

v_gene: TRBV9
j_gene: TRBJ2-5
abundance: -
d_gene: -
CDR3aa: CASSVEIRETQYF
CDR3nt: TGTGCCAGCAGCGTAGAAATTCGGGAGACCCAGTACTTC

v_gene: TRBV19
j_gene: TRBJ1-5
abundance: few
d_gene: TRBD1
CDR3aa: CASSDRVGNQPQHF
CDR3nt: TGTGCCAGTAGTGACAGGGTGGGAAATCAGCCCCAGCATTTT

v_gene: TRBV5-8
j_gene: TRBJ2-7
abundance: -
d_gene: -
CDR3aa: CASSLAYEQYF
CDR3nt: TGTGCCAGCAGCTTAGCTTACGAGCAGTACTTC

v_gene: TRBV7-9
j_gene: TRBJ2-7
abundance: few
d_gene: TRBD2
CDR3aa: CASSLALAGAYEQYF
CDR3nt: TGTGCCAGCAGCTTAGCGCTAGCGGGCGCCTACGAGCAGTACTTC

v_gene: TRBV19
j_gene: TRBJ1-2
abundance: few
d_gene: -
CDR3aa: CASSIGTNYGYTF
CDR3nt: TGTGCCAGTAGTATCGGGACAAACTATGGCTACACCTTC

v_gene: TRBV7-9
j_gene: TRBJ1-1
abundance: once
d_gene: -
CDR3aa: CASSLESGGPRNTEAFF
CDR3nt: TGTGCCAGCAGCTTAGAGTCGGGGGGCCCGCGGAACACTGAAGCTTTCTTT

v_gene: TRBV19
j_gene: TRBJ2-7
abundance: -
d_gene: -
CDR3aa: CASSIGGNYEQYF
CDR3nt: TGTGCCAGTAGTATCGGCGGGAACTACGAGCAGTACTTC

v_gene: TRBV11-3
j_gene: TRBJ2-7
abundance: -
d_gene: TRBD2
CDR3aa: CASSSRSGRAIYEQYF
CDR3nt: TGTGCCAGCAGCTCGCGCAGCGGGAGGGCCATTTACGAGCAGTACTTC

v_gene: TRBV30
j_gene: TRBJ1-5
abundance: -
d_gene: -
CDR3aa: CAWSFGDTSPYSNQPQHF
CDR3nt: TGTGCCTGGAGTTTTGGGGACACCTCCCCCTATAGCAATCAGCCCCAGCATTTT

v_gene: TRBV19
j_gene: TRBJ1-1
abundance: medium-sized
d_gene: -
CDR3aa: CASSLVRGTGRPNTEAFF
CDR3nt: TGTGCCAGTAGTTTAGTCCGGGGGACGGGGAGACCGAACACTGAAGCTTTCTTT

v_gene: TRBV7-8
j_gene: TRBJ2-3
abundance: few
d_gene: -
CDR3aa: CASSFTGRRTDTQYF
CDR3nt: TGTGCCAGCAGCTTTACAGGGCGGCGGACAGATACGCAGTATTTT

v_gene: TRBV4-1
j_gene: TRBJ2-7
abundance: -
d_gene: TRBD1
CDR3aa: CASSPLGTGDYEQYF
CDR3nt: TGCGCCAGCAGCCCTCTCGGGACAGGAGACTACGAGCAGTACTTC

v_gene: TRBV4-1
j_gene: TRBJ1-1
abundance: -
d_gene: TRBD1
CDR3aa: CASSQVPRTGLFTEAFF
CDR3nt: TGCGCCAGCAGCCAAGTACCTAGGACAGGTCTTTTCACTGAAGCTTTCTTT

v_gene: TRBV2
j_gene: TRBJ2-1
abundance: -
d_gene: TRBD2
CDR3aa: CASGASGEQFF
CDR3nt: TGTGCCAGCGGAGCTAGCGGTGAGCAGTTCTTC

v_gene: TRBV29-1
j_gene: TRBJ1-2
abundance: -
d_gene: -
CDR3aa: CSVLGAGDYGYTF
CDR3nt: TGCAGCGTTTTAGGGGCTGGGGACTATGGCTACACCTTC

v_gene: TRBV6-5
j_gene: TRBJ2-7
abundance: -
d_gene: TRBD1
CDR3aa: CASSYTDRDEQYF
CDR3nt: TGTGCCAGCAGTTACACAGACAGGGACGAGCAGTACTTC

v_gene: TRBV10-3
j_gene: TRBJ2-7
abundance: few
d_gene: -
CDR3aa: CAISDLLRGGLLYEQYF
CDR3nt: TGTGCCATCAGTGATCTCCTGCGGGGAGGCTTACTCTACGAGCAGTACTTC

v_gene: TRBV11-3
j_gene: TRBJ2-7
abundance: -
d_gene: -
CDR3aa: CASSPDDTENEQYF
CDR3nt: TGTGCCAGCAGCCCAGACGACACGGAAAACGAGCAGTACTTC

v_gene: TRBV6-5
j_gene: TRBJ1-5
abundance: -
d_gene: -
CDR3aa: CASSPTGGIQPQHF
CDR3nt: TGTGCCAGCAGTCCTACGGGGGGCATTCAGCCCCAGCATTTT

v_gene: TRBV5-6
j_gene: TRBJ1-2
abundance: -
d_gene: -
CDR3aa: CASSLGSGGGGYTF
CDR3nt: TGTGCCAGCAGCTTGGGGTCAGGAGGAGGAGGCTACACCTTC

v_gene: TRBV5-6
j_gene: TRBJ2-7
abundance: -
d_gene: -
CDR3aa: CASSLVLETYEQYF
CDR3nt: TGTGCCAGCAGCTTGGTGTTAGAAACCTACGAGCAGTACTTC

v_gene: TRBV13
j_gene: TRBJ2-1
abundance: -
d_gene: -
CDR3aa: CASSLGAGSLNEQFF
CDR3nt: TGTGCCAGCAGCTTAGGGGCAGGGTCCCTCAATGAGCAGTTCTTC

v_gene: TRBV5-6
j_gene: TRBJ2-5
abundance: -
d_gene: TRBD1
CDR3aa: CASSSTETGRRETQYF
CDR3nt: TGTGCCAGCAGCTCCACAGAGACAGGGAGAAGAGAGACCCAGTACTTC